The rows below give T cell receptor beta chains drawn from one sample of a study of shared clonotypes between healthy human individuals. Sequenced by immunoSEQ multiplex PCR; TCRdb stores in-frame clones only, minus some. The sample records approximately 340,000 clones, 73% being singletons. The sequencing sample was made of memory CD4+ T cells sorted from blood. These TCRs come from a man aged 25-45 years in good health. The conserved cysteine and the conserved F or W are not part of the CDR3 here.

V gene	J gene	CDR3 protein
TRBV6-1	TRBJ1-5	ASSEALLWAQH
TRBV4-3	TRBJ2-5	ASRPNREWGETQY
TRBV7-9	TRBJ2-7	ASSVATGIDEQY
TRBV4-3	TRBJ1-4	ASSQTGADEKLF
TRBV6-6	TRBJ2-6	ASKITGAGANVLT
TRBV15	TRBJ2-4	ATSRGFTNGAKNIQY
TRBV7-9	TRBJ2-7	ASSLVAGYEQY
TRBV29-1	TRBJ2-3	SVARQGSTDTQY
TRBV4-3	TRBJ2-2	ASSREMGNTGELF
TRBV4-3	TRBJ1-4	ASSQDVRANSATNEKLF
TRBV30	TRBJ2-1	AWQTSVSYNEQF
TRBV7-3	TRBJ1-2	ASSRGGGNYGYT
TRBV25-1	TRBJ1-2	ASSESWGNYGYT
TRBV5-4	TRBJ2-7	ASSGWTGQGEQY
TRBV5-1	TRBJ1-2	ASSLFGQGTYGYT
TRBV27	TRBJ2-1	ASRPRGTSGYNEQF
TRBV2	TRBJ2-7	ASSEDGLNYEQY
TRBV19	TRBJ2-5	ASSIDANINGETQY
TRBV6-6	TRBJ2-7	ASSPGGRRGEQY
TRBV4-1	TRBJ1-1	ASSQGLGVRLNTEAF
TRBV30	TRBJ1-5	AWSATRNQPQH
TRBV7-2	TRBJ2-2	ASSLETGRLRELF
TRBV4-1	TRBJ2-7	ASSLRAGQGDGEQY
TRBV5-1	TRBJ1-1	ASSLDWSNTEAF
TRBV4-1	TRBJ2-3	ASSQEPPATDTQY
TRBV10-3	TRBJ2-7	AISEVVYEQY
TRBV11-2	TRBJ2-1	ASSLGDGVYGEQF
TRBV28	TRBJ1-2	ASSLLVGGRRDNYGYT
TRBV6-1	TRBJ2-3	ASRDDISYTDTQY
TRBV9	TRBJ2-1	ASSVAPAYEQF
TRBV14	TRBJ2-3	ASSLRLAGDTDTQY
TRBV7-2	TRBJ2-7	ASSTTIYEQY